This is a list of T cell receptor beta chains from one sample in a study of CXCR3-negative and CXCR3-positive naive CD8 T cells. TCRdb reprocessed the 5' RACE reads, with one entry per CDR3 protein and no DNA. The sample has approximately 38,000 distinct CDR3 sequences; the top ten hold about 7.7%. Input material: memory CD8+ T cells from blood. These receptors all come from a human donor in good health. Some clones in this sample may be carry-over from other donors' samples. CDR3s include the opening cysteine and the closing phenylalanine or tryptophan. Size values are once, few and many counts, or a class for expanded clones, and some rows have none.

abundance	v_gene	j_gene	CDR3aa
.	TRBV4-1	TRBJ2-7	CASSQGPGQGAYEQYF
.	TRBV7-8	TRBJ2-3	CASNTRDYQFTDTQYF
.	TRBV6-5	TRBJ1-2	CASSYGGEAYGYTF
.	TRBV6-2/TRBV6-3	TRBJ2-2	CASSRSLNRNTGELFF
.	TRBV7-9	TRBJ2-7	CASRSGFSYEQYF
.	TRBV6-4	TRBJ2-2	CASSDYGPTGELFF
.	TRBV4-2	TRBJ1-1	CASSPHRGENTEAFF
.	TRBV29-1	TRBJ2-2	CSPKGTGELFF
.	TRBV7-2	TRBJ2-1	CASTGGGGGPYNEQFF
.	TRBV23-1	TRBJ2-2	CASSKGPTGAGELFF
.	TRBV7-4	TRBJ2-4	CASSPRMGGAAKNIQYF
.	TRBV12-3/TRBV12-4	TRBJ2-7	CASSPWDRGVYEQYF
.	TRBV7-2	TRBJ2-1	CASSGGVGVNEQFF
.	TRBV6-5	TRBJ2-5	CASSQTAGTAEETQYF
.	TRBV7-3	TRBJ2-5	CASSLGPQETQYF
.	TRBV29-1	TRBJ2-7	CSVGGLALHEQYF
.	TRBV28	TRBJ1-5	CASSIRGANQPQHF
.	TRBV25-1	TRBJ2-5	CASSDWGLQETQYF
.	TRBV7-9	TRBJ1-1	CASSWGAVMNTEAFF
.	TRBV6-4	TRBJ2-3	CASSDSIAGDTDTQYF
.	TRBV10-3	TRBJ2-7	CAIRASAAYEQYF
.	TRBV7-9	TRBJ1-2	CASSTGTEHYGYTF
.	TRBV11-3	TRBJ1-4	CASSLRYREPWEKLFF
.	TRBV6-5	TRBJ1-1	CASSLGGGGTEAFF
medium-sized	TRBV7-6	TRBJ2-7	CASSLSGGGLYEQYF
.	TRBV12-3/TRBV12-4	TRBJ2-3	CASRTGLAGGVVHGTDTQYF
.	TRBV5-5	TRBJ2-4	CASSSGTGGWIAKNIQYF
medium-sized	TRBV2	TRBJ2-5	CASRSWGEWGETQYF
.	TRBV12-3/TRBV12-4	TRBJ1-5	CASRSDRDNQPQHF
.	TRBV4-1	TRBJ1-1	CASSRVIGAATEAFF
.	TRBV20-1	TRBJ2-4	CSAIGTSWENIQYF
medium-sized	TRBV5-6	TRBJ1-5	CASSLQGFGRQPQHF
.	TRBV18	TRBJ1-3	CASSPMDIYSGNTIYF
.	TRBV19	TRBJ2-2	CASSGLAVYPGELFF
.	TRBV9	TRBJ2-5	CASSVEAQETQYF
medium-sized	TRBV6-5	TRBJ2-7	CASSYGTDYEQYF
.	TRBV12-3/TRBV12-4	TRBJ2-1	CASSLAGGHYNEQFF
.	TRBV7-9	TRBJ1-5	CASSPDRAGNQPQHF
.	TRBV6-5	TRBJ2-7	CASSYPRTGLYEQYF
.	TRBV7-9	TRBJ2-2	CASSLAGPRAGTGELFF
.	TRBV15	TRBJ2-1	CATSSDKSSYNEQFF
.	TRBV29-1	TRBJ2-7	CSVEDQGAEQYF
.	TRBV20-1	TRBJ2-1	CSARDWAGQGEQFF
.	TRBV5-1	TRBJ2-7	CASRLTGIYEQYF
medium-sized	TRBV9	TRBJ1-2	CASSVGMTHTF
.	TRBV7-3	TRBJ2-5	CASSFGQGPQETQYF